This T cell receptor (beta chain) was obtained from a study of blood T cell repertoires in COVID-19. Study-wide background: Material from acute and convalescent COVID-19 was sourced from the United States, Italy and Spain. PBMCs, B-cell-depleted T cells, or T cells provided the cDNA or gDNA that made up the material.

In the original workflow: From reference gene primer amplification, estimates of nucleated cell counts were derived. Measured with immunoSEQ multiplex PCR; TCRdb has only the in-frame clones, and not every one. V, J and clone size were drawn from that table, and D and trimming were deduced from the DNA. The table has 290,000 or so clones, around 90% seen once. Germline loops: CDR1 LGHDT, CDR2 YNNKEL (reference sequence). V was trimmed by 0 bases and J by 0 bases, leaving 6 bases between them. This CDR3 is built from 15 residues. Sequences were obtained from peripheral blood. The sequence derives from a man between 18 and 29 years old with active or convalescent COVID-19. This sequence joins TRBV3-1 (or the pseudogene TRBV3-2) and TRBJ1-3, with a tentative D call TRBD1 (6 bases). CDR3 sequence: CASSQEDSSGNTIYF. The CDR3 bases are TGTGCCAGCAGCCAAGAGGACAGCTCTGGAAACACCATATATTTT.